The subject of this entry is one T cell receptor beta chain. Its antigen is not identified. The data were obtained in a study of T cell responses to AZD1222 COVID-19 vaccine. Background on the study: Analyses pooled second doses at about 4 or about 12 weeks.

The protocol was immunoSEQ multiplex PCR, while the TCRdb copy is restricted to in-frame clones and leaves out a portion. The table includes 150,000 to 170,000 clones, around nine tenths detected once. General observations from the study: Spike-wide coverage was observed for vaccine-associated CD4 TCRs, with dominant responses at 160-218 and 743-854. White British donors predominated, females outnumbered males, and clonal diversity was possibly underestimated. Following two doses of AZD1222, Spike-specific TCR breadth and depth rose.

The receptor was derived from an adult in good health. This specimen was peripheral blood, taken on day 0 of AZD1222 vaccination.

Written as DNA, the CDR3 is TGTGCCAGCTCAGTTTTAGGGCGGACTGAAGCTTTCTTT. Translating it yields CASSVLGRTEAFF. The gene calls are TRBV28 and TRBJ1-1; D is undetermined. V was trimmed by 8 bases and J by 5 bases, leaving 15 bases between them. Germline assignment: CDR1 MDHEN and CDR2 SYDVKM. This CDR3 has 13 residues.